The text below deals with one T cell receptor beta chain. This sample was taken from a study of response to subunit inactivated influenza vaccine. TCRdb reprocessed the RT-PCR reads via MiXCR and lists one record per CDR3 protein. The data contain 700,000 to 800,000 distinct CDR3 sequences, approximately 17% of them singletons. V was clipped by 7 bases and J by 3 bases, with 13 bases between them. The CDR3 sequence is 12 residues long. The germline V gene encodes CDR1 SQVTM and CDR2 ANQGSEA. Sequencing used PBMCs from blood, obtained about 5 days after vaccination. This TCR was recovered from a man over 45 who received an inactivated influenza vaccine. The V call is TRBV29-1, the J call TRBJ2-7; the D is unclear. As DNA, the CDR3 is TGCAGCGCCGGAGCCTCCGGCTACGAGCAGTACTTC. Residues: CSAGASGYEQYF.